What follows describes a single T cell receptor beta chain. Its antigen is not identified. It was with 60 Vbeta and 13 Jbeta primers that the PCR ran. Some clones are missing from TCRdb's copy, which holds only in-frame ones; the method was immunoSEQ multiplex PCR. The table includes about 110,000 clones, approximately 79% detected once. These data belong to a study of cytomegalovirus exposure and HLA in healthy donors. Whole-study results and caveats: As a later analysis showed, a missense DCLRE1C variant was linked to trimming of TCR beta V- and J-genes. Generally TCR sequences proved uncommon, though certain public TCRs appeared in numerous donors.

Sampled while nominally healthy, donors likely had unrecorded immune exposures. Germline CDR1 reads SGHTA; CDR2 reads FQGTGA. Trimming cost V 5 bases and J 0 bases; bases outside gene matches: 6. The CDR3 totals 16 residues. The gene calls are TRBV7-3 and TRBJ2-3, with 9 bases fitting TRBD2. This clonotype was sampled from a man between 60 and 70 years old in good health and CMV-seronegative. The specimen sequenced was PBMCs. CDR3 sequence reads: CASSEIAGASTDTQYF. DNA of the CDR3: TGTGCCAGCAGCGAGATAGCGGGGGCCAGCACAGATACGCAGTATTTT.